This paragraph covers one T cell receptor (beta chain) sequence. This sample stems from a study of radiotherapy plus CTLA-4 blockade in lung cancer. As for the study in general: The study recorded objective responses in 18% of patients and disease control in 31%.

The assay was immunoSEQ multiplex PCR, and TCRdb's table has in-frame clones only and misses some. The data contain 45,000 to 55,000 clones, 76% of them singletons. Between the trimmed V and J ends, which lost 8 bases and 0 bases, there was a span of 10 bases. The V gene's germline CDR1 is MNHEY and CDR2 SVGAGI. The CDR3 length is 14 residues. The receptor comes from a human donor with non-small cell lung cancer who had stable disease on radiotherapy plus ipilimumab. This chain links TRBV6-5 with TRBJ1-4, with D unresolved. Sequenced material: peripheral blood, taken from a patient treated with radiotherapy plus ipilimumab. Here the CDR3 DNA reads TGTGCCAGCCAAGGAGTCGCAACTAATGAAAAACTGTTTTTT. This encodes CASQGVATNEKLFF.